A selection of T cell receptor beta chains follows, all from one sample in a study of cytomegalovirus exposure and HLA in healthy donors. Assay used: immunoSEQ multiplex PCR; TCRdb lists only in-frame clones, some missing. The sample has about 150,000 clones; around 79% are singletons. The sequenced sample consisted of PBMCs. Source of these receptors: a male donor in good health and CMV-seronegative. Both conserved end residues are part of each CDR3. A D gene is named only where the DNA matches it firmly. Size tells how often a clone was seen (once, few, many) or the class of an expanded clone, and some rows leave it out.

d_gene	v_gene	j_gene	abundance	CDR3nt	CDR3aa
.	TRBV11-2	TRBJ2-7	once	TGTGCCAGCAGCTTAGAGGTCGCGCAGGCCGAGCAGTACTTC	CASSLEVAQAEQYF
TRBD1	TRBV5-6	TRBJ2-7	once	TGTGCCAGCAGCTGGACAGGTTACGAGCAGTACTTC	CASSWTGYEQYF
TRBD1	TRBV7-9	TRBJ2-7	.	TGTGCCAGCAGCTCATTGCCGACAGGGCCCTCCTACGAGCAGTACTTC	CASSSLPTGPSYEQYF
TRBD2	TRBV28	TRBJ2-1	.	TGTGCCAGCAGTTTATTACTAGCGGGAGGCCCCTACAATGAGCAGTTCTTC	CASSLLLAGGPYNEQFF
TRBD2	TRBV28	TRBJ2-7	.	TGTGCCAGCAGGTTCGGGGGCGGGAGGGCCTACGAGCAGTACTTC	CASRFGGGRAYEQYF
.	TRBV9	TRBJ2-7	few	TGTGCCAGCAGCCCAACCCTAGGGGGAGGGTTACACTACGAGCAGTACTTC	CASSPTLGGGLHYEQYF
.	TRBV7-9	TRBJ2-7	.	TGTGCCAGCAGCTTAGATGGACAGAGCTCCTACGAGCAGTACTTC	CASSLDGQSSYEQYF
.	TRBV2	TRBJ1-4	.	TGTGCCAGCAGTGTGACAGGCTCTAATGAAAAACTGTTTTTT	CASSVTGSNEKLFF
TRBD1	TRBV7-9	TRBJ2-7	.	TGTGCCAGCAGCTACCCGGGACAGGGAGACTACGAGCAGTACTTC	CASSYPGQGDYEQYF
.	TRBV11-2	TRBJ2-3	.	TGTGCCAGCAGCCGGACAGTTAGCACAGATACGCAGTATTTT	CASSRTVSTDTQYF
.	TRBV18	TRBJ2-1	once	TGTGCCAGCTCACCTGCTAGCGACAATGAGCAGTTCTTC	CASSPASDNEQFF
.	TRBV5-1	TRBJ1-2	.	TGCGCCAGCAGCTTACAGCCAGGTGGCTACATCTTC	CASSLQPGGYIF
.	TRBV4-1	TRBJ2-4	.	TGCGCCAGCAGCCTCCTAGGTCCTAGCGCCGGAGCCAAAAACATTCAGTACTTC	CASSLLGPSAGAKNIQYF
.	TRBV21-1	TRBJ2-5	.	TGTGCCAGCAGCAACCTAGCGGGAAGAACCCAAGAGACCCAGTACTTC	CASSNLAGRTQETQYF
.	TRBV11-2	TRBJ1-5	.	TGTGCCAGCAGCATCGACAGAAATCAGCCCCAGCATTTT	CASSIDRNQPQHF
.	TRBV18	TRBJ2-2	.	TGTGCCAGCTATTTCCGGACACAGAACACCGGGGAGCTGTTTTTT	CASYFRTQNTGELFF
.	TRBV5-4	TRBJ2-4	.	TGTGCCAGCAGCTTGGCCATCCCAGGATCCAGTCAGTACTTC	CASSLAIPGSSQYF
TRBD1	TRBV6-5	TRBJ1-6	.	TGTGCCAGCAGTAGACCGACAGGGGGCTTTTCACCCCTCCACTTT	CASSRPTGGFSPLHF
.	TRBV7-8	TRBJ2-7	.	TGTGCCAGCAGCTTACAGGGGACCTACGAGCAGTACTTC	CASSLQGTYEQYF
.	TRBV6-1	TRBJ2-7	.	TGTGCCAGCAGTGAAATAGTACAGGTATACGAGCAGTACTTC	CASSEIVQVYEQYF
TRBD1	TRBV6-6	TRBJ1-1	.	TGTGCCAGCAGGGGCGGACAGGGGGGGACTGAAGCTTTCTTT	CASRGGQGGTEAFF
TRBD1	TRBV5-8	TRBJ1-2	few	TGTGCCAGCAGCCTGACAGGGGAGCGTGGCTACACCTTC	CASSLTGERGYTF
.	TRBV5-1	TRBJ2-7	.	TGCGCCAGCAGCCAGGGGACGGGATCCTACGAGCAGTACTTC	CASSQGTGSYEQYF
.	TRBV4-3	TRBJ1-5	.	TGCGCCAGCAGCGAGAGTATTAGTCAGCCCCAGCATTTT	CASSESISQPQHF
.	TRBV13	TRBJ2-7	.	TGTGCCAGCAGCAAAAGGTGGGGCTCGAGCGAGCAGTACTTC	CASSKRWGSSEQYF